The clone carrying this T cell receptor beta chain was counted between two and nine times. The antigen remains unidentified. Unstimulated PBMCs were sorted into CD3+CD4+ and CD3+CD8+ populations. The germline V and J ends were trimmed by 1 base and 9 bases, with 5 bases remaining between them. Germline CDR1 is SGHKS and CDR2 is YYEKEE (reference sequence). The CDR3 has 11 residues. Sequencing used immunoSEQ multiplex PCR; TCRdb keeps in-frame clones, though not all of them. This table has about 11,000 clones, about two thirds appearing once. The sample belongs to a study of T cell clones after liver transplantation. Across the study: Until 12-24 months post-transplant, subjects got standard immunosuppression and no induction. Study-wide findings and caveats: Small, mixed patient groups and varying post-transplant times limit these conclusions. Compared with third party-reactive sequences, donor-reactive ones declined more, independent of withdrawal success.

This chain links TRBV5-5 with TRBJ2-1; D unclear. The TCR comes from a human patient who received a liver transplant. Some T cells may arise from the graft donor. Material: CD4+ T cells from blood, obtained nearly 33 months after liver transplant. This chain's CDR3 is CASSLLTEQFF. Written as DNA, the CDR3 is TGTGCCAGCAGCTTGTTAACTGAGCAGTTCTTC. The variable domain in full, with the rest retrieved from reference TRBV5-5 and TRBJ2-1, is DAGVTQSPTHLIKTRGQQVTLRCSPISGHKSVSWYQQVLGQGPQFIFQYYEKEERGRGNFPDRFSARQFPNYSSELNVNALLLGDSALYLCASSLLTEQFFGPGTRLTVL.